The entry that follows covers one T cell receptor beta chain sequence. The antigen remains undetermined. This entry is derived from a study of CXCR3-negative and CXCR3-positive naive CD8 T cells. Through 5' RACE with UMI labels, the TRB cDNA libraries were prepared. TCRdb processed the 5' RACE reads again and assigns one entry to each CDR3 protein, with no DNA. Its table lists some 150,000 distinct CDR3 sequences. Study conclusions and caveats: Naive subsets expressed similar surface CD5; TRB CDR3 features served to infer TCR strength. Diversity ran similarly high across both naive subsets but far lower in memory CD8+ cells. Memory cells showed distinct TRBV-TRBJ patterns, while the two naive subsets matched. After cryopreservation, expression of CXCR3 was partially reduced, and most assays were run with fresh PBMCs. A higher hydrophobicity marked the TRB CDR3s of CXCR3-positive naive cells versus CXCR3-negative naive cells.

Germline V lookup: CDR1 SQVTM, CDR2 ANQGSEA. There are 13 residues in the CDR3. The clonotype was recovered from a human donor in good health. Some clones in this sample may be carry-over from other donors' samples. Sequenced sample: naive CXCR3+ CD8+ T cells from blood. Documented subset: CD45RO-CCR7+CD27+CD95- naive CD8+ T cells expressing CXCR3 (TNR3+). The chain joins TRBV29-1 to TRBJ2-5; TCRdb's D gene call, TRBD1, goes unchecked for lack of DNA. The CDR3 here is CSAPIGGKETQYF.